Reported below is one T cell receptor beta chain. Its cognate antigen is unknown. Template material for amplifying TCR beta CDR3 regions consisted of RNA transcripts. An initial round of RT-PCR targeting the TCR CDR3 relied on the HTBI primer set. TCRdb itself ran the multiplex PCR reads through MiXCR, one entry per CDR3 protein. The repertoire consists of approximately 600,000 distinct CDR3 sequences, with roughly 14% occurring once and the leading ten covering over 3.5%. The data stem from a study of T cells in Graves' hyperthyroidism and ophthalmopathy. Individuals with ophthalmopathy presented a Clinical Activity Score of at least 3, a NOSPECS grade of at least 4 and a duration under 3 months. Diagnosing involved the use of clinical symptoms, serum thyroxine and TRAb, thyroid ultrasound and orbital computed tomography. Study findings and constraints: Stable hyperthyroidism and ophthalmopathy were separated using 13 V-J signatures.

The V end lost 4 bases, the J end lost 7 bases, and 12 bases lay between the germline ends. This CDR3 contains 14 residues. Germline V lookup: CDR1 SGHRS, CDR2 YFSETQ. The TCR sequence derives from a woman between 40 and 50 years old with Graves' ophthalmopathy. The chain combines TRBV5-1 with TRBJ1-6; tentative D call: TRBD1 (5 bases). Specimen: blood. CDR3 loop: CASSRGTANSPLHF. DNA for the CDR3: TGCGCCAGCAGCCGAGGGACGGCGAATTCACCCCTCCACTTT.